The rows below give T cell receptor beta chains drawn from one sample of a study of T cells after posttransplantation cyclophosphamide. Generated by immunoSEQ multiplex PCR, the TCRdb table keeps only in-frame clones and is missing some. Here the sample spans around 19,000 clones, 95% to 98% being singletons. Material for sequencing was naive CD4+ T cells sorted from PBMCs. The source is a man in his forties or fifties in good health, CMV-negative, and a related stem cell transplant donor. Each CDR3 is given without its conserved first and last residue.

v_gene,CDR3aa
TRBV10-3,AISGARGGSEKLF
TRBV27,ASSSPGGINEQF
TRBV19,ASSTGGQGTGELF
TRBV6-6,ASSYAGTSGADTQY
TRBV14,ASSQRRPNTGELF
TRBV30,AWSPGRNLAF
TRBV11-2,ASSLSPLGGVINEQF
TRBV7-9,ASSLAGEAGELF
TRBV4-2,ASSQVGIRGLAGTDEQF
TRBV28,ASSFEGFGSGVYNEQF
TRBV19,ASSTGRRGGDEQF
TRBV5-1,ASSPHQYNEQF
TRBV28,ASSKPPRTDTQY
TRBV28,ASSLDGPRSTEQF
TRBV7-2,ASSLKNTRGTNYGYT
TRBV10-3,AISEERLSGANVLT
TRBV30,AWSGGQGYYGYT
TRBV2,ASKYGLAARPGELF
TRBV11-2,ASSLQGAGYT
TRBV10-3,AIGTGQETQY
TRBV7-8,ASSPHLAAGLGDTQY
TRBV7-2,ASSTGTGGLIDEQF
TRBV4-2,ASSQAGSKAYEQY
TRBV9,ASSPRSDHRETQY
TRBV28,ASTDGQGLGETQY
TRBV10-3,AISVSGGRSYEQY
TRBV28,ASSPLGRGHNEQF
TRBV5-4,ASSLQVGRELF
TRBV28,ASRGGLEQF
TRBV5-1,ASSISGTGGTEAF